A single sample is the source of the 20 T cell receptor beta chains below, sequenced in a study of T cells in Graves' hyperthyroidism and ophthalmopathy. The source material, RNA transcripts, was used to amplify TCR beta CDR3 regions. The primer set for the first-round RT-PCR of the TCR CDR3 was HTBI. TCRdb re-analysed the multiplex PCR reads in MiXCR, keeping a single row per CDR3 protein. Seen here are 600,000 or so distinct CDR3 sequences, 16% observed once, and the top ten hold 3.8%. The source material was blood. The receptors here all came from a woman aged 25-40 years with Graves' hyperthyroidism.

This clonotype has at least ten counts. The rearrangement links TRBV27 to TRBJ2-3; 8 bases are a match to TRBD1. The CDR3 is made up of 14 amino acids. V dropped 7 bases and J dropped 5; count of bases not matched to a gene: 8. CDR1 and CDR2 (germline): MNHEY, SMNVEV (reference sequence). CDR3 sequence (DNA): TGTGCCAGCAATGGACAGGGATCCTTAGATACGCAGTATTTT. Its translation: CASNGQGSLDTQYF.

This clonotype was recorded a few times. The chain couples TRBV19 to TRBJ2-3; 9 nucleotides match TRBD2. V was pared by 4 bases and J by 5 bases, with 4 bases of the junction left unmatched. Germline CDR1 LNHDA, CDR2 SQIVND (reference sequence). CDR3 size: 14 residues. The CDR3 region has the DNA TGTGCCAGTAGTACGGTGACTAGCGGAGATACGCAGTATTTT. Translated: CASSTVTSGDTQYF.

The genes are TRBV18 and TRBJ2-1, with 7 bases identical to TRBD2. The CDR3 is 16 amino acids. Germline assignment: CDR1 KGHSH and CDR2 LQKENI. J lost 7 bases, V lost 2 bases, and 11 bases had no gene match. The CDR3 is CASSPSLAEGLNEQFF. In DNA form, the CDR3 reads TGTGCCAGCTCACCATCCCTAGCGGAGGGTCTAAATGAGCAGTTCTTC.

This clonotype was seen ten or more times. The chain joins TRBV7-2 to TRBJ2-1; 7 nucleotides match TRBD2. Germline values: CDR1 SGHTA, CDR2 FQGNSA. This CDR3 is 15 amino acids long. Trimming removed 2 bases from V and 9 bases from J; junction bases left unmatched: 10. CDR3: CASSLISGGGGEQFF. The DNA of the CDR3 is TGTGCCAGCAGCTTAATATCGGGAGGTGGAGGTGAGCAGTTCTTC.

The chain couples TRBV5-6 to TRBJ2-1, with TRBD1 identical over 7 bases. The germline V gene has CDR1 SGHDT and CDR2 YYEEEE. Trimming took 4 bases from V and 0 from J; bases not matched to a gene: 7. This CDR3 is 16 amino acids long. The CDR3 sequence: CASSRGQPISYNEQFF. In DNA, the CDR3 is TGTGCCAGCAGCAGGGGACAGCCGATCTCCTACAATGAGCAGTTCTTC.

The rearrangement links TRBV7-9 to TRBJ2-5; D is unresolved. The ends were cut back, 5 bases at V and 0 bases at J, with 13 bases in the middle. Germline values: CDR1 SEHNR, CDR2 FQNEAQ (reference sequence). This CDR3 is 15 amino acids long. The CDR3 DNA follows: TGTGCCAGCAGCCTCCCTCCTGGGTACCAAGAGACCCAGTACTTC. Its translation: CASSLPPGYQETQYF.

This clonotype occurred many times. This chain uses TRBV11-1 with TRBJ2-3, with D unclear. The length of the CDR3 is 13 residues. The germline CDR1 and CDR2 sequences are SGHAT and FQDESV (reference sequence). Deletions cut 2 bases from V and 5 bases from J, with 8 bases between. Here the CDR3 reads CASSLRGIDTQYF. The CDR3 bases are TGTGCCAGCAGCTTACGTGGGATAGATACGCAGTATTTT.

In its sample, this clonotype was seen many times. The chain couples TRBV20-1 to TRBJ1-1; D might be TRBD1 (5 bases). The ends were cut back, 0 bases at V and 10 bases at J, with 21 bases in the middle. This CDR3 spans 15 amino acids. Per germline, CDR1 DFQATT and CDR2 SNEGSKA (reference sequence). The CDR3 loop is CSARDRPGRASGAFF. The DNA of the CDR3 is TGCAGTGCTAGAGACCGCCCCGGCAGGGCTTCTGGAGCTTTCTTT.

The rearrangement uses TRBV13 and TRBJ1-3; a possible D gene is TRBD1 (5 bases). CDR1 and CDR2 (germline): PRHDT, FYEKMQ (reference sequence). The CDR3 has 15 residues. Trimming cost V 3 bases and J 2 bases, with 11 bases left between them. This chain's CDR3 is CASSFNLGPGNTIYF. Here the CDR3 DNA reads TGTGCCAGCAGCTTTAACTTGGGGCCTGGAAACACCATATATTTT.

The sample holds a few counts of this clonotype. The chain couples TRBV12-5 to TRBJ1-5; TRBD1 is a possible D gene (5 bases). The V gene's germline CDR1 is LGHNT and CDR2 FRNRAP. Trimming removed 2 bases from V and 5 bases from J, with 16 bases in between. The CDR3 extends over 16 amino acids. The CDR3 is CASGLTVGTLYQPQHF. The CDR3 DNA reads TGTGCTAGTGGTTTGACTGTGGGGACCCTATATCAGCCCCAGCATTTT.

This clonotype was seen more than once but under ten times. CDR3 loop: CASSWEAGGTKNEQFF. The DNA of the CDR3 is TGTGCCAGCAGTTGGGAAGCGGGCGGGACTAAAAATGAGCAGTTCTTC. The chain links TRBV12-3 or TRBV12-4 to TRBJ2-1; 7 bases agree with TRBD2. This CDR3 is built from 16 residues. After removal of 4 bases from V and 7 bases from J, the junction contained 13 bases not matched to a gene.

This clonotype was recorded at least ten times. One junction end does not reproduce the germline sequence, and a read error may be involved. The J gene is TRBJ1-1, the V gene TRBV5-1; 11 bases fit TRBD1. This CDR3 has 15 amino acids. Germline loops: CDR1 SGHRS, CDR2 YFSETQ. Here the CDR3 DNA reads TGTGCCAGCTCACTTGGGACAGGGGGGAACACTGAAGCTTTCTTT. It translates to CASSLGTGGNTEAFF.

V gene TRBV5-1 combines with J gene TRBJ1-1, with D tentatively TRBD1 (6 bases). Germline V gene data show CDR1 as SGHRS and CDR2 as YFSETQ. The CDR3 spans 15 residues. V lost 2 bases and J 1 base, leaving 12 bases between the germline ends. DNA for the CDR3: TGCGCCAGCAGCTTACAGGGAGGTACGAACACTGAAGCTTTCTTT. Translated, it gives CASSLQGGTNTEAFF.

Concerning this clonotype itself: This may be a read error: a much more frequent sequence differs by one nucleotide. CDR3 amino acids: CSVDQGSEQFF. In DNA form, the CDR3 reads TGCAGCGTTGATCAGGGGAGTGAGCAGTTCTTC. This chain connects TRBV29-1 to TRBJ2-1; D may be TRBD1 (6 bases). CDR3 length: 11 residues. The germline V and J ends were trimmed by 3 bases and 9 bases, with 9 bases remaining between them. Germline assignment: CDR1 SQVTM and CDR2 ANQGSEA.

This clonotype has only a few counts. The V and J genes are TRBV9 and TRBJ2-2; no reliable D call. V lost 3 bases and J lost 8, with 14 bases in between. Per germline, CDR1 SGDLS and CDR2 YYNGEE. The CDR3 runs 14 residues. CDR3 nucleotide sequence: TGTGCCAGCAGCGGACACCCGGGTTCGGGGGAGCTGTTTTTT. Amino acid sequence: CASSGHPGSGELFF.

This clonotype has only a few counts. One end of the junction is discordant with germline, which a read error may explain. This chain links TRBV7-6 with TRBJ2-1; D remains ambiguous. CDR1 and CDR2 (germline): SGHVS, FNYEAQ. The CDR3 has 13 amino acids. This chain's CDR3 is CANSFGSYNEQFF. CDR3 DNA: TGTGCCAACAGCTTTGGCTCCTACAATGAGCAGTTCTTC.

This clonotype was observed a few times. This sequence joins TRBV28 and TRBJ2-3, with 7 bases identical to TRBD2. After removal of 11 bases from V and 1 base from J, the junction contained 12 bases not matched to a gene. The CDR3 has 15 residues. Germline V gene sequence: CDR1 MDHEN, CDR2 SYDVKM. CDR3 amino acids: CAVYRGDRGTDTQYF. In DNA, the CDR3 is TGTGCCGTCTACCGGGGGGATAGGGGCACAGATACGCAGTATTTT.

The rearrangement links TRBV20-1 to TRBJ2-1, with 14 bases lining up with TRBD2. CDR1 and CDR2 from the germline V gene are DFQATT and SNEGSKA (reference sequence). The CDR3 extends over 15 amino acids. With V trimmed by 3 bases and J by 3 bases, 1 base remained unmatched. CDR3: CSASGTSGSYNEQFF. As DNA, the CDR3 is TGCAGTGCTAGTGGGACTAGCGGGAGCTACAATGAGCAGTTCTTC.

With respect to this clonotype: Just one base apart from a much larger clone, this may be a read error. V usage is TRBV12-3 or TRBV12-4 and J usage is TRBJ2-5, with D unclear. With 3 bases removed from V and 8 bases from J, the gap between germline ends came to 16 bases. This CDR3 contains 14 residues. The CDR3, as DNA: TGTGCCAGCAGTTTGGGCAGCGTGGGTGGCACCCAGTACTTC. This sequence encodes CASSLGSVGGTQYF.

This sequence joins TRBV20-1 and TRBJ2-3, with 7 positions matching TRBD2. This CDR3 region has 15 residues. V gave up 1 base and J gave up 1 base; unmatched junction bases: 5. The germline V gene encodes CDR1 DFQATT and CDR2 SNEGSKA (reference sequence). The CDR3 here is CSARGMGGRTDTQYF. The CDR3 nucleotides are TGCAGTGCTAGAGGGATGGGAGGGCGCACAGATACGCAGTATTTT.